The entry below gives a single TCR beta chain sequence along with its context. What it binds is not known. These data are taken from a study of cytomegalovirus exposure and HLA in healthy donors. Study conclusions and caveats: Cytomegalovirus-associated status was assigned to some 180 TCR beta chains. Most CMV-associated TCR beta chains were later found to appear HLA-restricted.

The PCR had 60 Vbeta and 13 Jbeta primers. Under the authors' procedure: A follow-up analysis tallied 70 million to 80 million unique TCR beta chains, approximately 11 million shared. TCRdb keeps only in-frame clones here, not all; method: immunoSEQ multiplex PCR. V, J and clone size reflect that table, while D and trimming were determined from the DNA. The sample includes about 160,000 clones, roughly 80% of them seen just once. Sequenced material: PBMCs. This clonotype was obtained from a young man in good health and CMV-seronegative.

CDR3 coding DNA: TGTGCCAGCAGCTTAGCCGTATGGGGGACTAGCGGAGAGACCCAGTACTTC. This codes for CASSLAVWGTSGETQYF. The chain carries TRBV11-3 and TRBJ2-5, with 11 bases identical to TRBD2. The trim removed 1 base at V and 4 bases at J, leaving 8 bases unmatched. Per germline, CDR1 SGHNT and CDR2 YENEEA. The CDR3 contains 17 residues.